These 24 T cell receptor beta chains were all obtained from the same sample, sequenced in a study of T cell clones after liver transplantation. TCRdb's table, derived via immunoSEQ multiplex PCR, lists solely in-frame clones and lacks some. The table records approximately 71,000 clones, over 90% of them present only once. The sample here was CD4+ T cells from blood, taken less than 26 months after liver transplant. These receptors all come from a human patient who received a liver transplant. The graft donor may have contributed some T cells.

V is TRBV9 and J is TRBJ1-5, with no clear D. This CDR3 region has 15 residues. V lost 0 bases, J lost 5 bases, and 12 bases lay in between. Looked up from germline, CDR1 is SGDLS and CDR2 is YYNGEE. The CDR3 reads CASSVGGRVDQPQHF. The CDR3 nucleotides read TGTGCCAGCAGCGTAGGCGGTCGGGTTGATCAGCCCCAGCATTTT.

The genes are TRBV7-9 and TRBJ2-4; D is perhaps TRBD2 (6 bases). V was pared by 1 base and J by 1 base, with 14 bases between. Germline V CDR1 and CDR2: SEHNR, FQNEAQ (reference sequence). The CDR3 extends over 17 amino acids. CDR3 residues: CASSLGLGREAKNIQYF. The DNA of the CDR3 is TGTGCCAGCAGCTTAGGTCTGGGTCGGGAGGCCAAAAACATTCAGTACTTC.

The chain combines TRBV6-5 with TRBJ2-3, with D maybe TRBD1 (6 bases). CDR1 MNHEY and CDR2 SVGAGI come from the germline V gene. Trimming removed 4 bases from V and 3 bases from J, with 17 bases in between. There are 16 residues in the CDR3. This CDR3 reads CASSSEQGLSTDTQYF. In nucleotides, the CDR3 is TGTGCCAGCAGTTCCGAACAGGGTCTGTCGACAGATACGCAGTATTTT.

The chain recombines TRBV7-9 with TRBJ1-5, with D perhaps matching TRBD1 (5 bases). The V end lost 5 bases, the J end lost 0 bases, and 11 bases lay between the germline ends. This CDR3 spans 15 amino acids. CDR1 and CDR2 (germline): SEHNR, FQNEAQ (reference sequence). Here the CDR3 reads CASSPPGDSNQPQHF. CDR3 in DNA: TGTGCCAGCAGCCCCCCGGGGGATAGCAATCAGCCCCAGCATTTT.

This chain joins TRBV11-3 and TRBJ2-1, with 8 bases identical to TRBD1. The CDR3 has 16 amino acids. The trim removed 5 bases at V and 5 bases at J, leaving 11 bases unmatched. CDR1 is SGHNT and CDR2 is YENEEA in the germline V gene. The CDR3 spells CASSPGTGPGNNEQFF. In DNA form, the CDR3 reads TGTGCCAGCAGCCCTGGGACAGGTCCGGGAAACAATGAGCAGTTCTTC.

A note on this clone: A read error may account for a junction end that differs from germline. The chain is built from TRBV2 and TRBJ2-2; the match to TRBD1 covers 11 bases. Germline V gene lookup returns CDR1 SNHLY and CDR2 FYNNEI. The CDR3 covers 15 residues. This chain's CDR3 is CAVTPGQGDTGKLFF. The CDR3 region has the DNA TGTGCCGTTACCCCGGGACAGGGGGACACCGGGAAGCTGTTTTTT.

This rearrangement joins TRBV7-2 to TRBJ2-3; D is perhaps TRBD2 (6 bases). This CDR3 is 14 amino acids long. CDR1 and CDR2 (germline): SGHTA, FQGNSA. Trimming removed 6 bases at V and 0 bases at J, with 10 bases between. The CDR3 region has the DNA TGTGCCAGCAGAGTTAGCGGTAGCACAGATACGCAGTATTTT. Translating gives CASRVSGSTDTQYF.

This chain connects TRBV5-4 to TRBJ1-2, with TRBD1 matching over 9 bases. Germline V lookup: CDR1 SGHNT, CDR2 YYREEE (reference sequence). J was trimmed by 3 bases and V by 0 bases; bases with no gene match: 0. This CDR3 region has 14 residues. The CDR3 loop reads CASSLGQGDYGYTF. For the CDR3, the DNA is TGTGCCAGCAGCTTGGGACAGGGGGACTATGGCTACACCTTC.

This chain connects TRBV7-2 to TRBJ1-2, with TRBD1 as a possible D gene (5 bases). The CDR3 sequence is 13 residues long. V was shortened by 5 bases and J by 5 bases, with 12 bases between the two germline ends. CDR1 is SGHTA, CDR2 FQGNSA, per germline. The CDR3 DNA follows: TGTGCCAGCAGCATGGGACGAACTTATGGCTACACCTTC. Translated, it gives CASSMGRTYGYTF.

This clone was seen once. J is TRBJ2-7 and V is TRBV15; 7 bases align to TRBD2. V dropped 0 bases and J dropped 0; count of bases not matched to a gene: 2. CDR3 size: 15 residues. Germline CDR1 and CDR2: LNHNV and YYDKDF (reference sequence). The CDR3 region has the DNA TGTGCCACCAGCAGAGAGGGGACTAACTCCTACGAGCAGTACTTC. It translates to CATSREGTNSYEQYF.

This chain uses TRBV15 with TRBJ1-1; no definite D call. The V gene lost 3 bases and the J gene lost 1 base, with 9 bases spanning the gap. The germline CDR1 and CDR2 sequences are LNHNV and YYDKDF (reference sequence). This CDR3 has 14 residues. Here the CDR3 reads CATSRSFGNTEAFF. The CDR3 nucleotides are TGTGCCACCAGCAGGAGTTTTGGGAACACTGAAGCTTTCTTT. Combining the CDR3 with reference TRBV15 and TRBJ1-1 gives the whole variable domain DAMVIQNPRYQVTQFGKPVTLSCSQTLNHNVMYWYQQKSSQAPKLLFHYYDKDFNNEADTPDNFQSRRPNTSFCFLDIRSPGLGDTAMYLCATSRSFGNTEAFFGQGTRLTVV.

This chain uses TRBV10-3 with TRBJ1-6; 7 bases map to TRBD1. Germline CDR1 is ENHRY and CDR2 is SYGVKD. The CDR3 contains 17 residues. V lost 6 bases and J lost 5; bases outside the gene matches: 13. CDR3 loop: CAIREIRTGQDNSPLHF. In DNA form, the CDR3 reads TGTGCCATCAGGGAGATACGGACAGGACAGGATAATTCACCCCTCCACTTT.

V gene TRBV6-6 combines with J gene TRBJ2-1, with 8 bases identical to TRBD1. The CDR3 covers 15 residues. V lost 5 bases, J lost 4 bases, and 7 bases stayed unmatched. In germline, CDR1 is MNHNY, CDR2 SVGAGI (reference sequence). DNA of the CDR3: TGTGCCAGCAGTACCCCGGACAGGGCGTACAATGAGCAGTTCTTC. Its translation: CASSTPDRAYNEQFF.

The chain couples TRBV6-1 to TRBJ1-2, with a tentative D call TRBD1 (6 bases). Per the germline V gene, CDR1 is MNHNS and CDR2 is SASEGT. The CDR3 is 15 residues long. The germline V and J ends were trimmed by 2 bases and 4 bases, with 14 bases remaining between them. The CDR3, as DNA: TGTGCCAGCAGTGAACGGCCAGGGGAGGGCTATGGCTACACCTTC. Its translation is CASSERPGEGYGYTF.

The J gene is TRBJ2-7, the V gene TRBV4-3, with D perhaps given as TRBD1 or TRBD2 (5 bases each). V was trimmed by 0 bases and J by 6 bases, leaving 12 bases between them. The CDR3 runs to 14 residues. Germline loops: CDR1 LGHNA, CDR2 YSLEER. Here the CDR3 reads CASSQDRGQAEQYF. For the CDR3, the DNA is TGCGCCAGCAGCCAAGATCGGGGCCAGGCCGAGCAGTACTTC.

The chain is built from TRBV5-1 and TRBJ2-5, with 12 bases that match TRBD2. Germline trimming cut 0 bases from V and 5 bases from J; bases unmatched to any gene: 8. This CDR3 is built from 17 residues. The germline CDR1 and CDR2 sequences are SGHRS and YFSETQ. CDR3 nucleotide sequence: TGCGCCAGCAGCTTGGTACTAGCGGGAGGAGCGGGGGAGACCCAGTACTTC. It translates to CASSLVLAGGAGETQYF.

This chain joins TRBV19 and TRBJ1-2; the match to TRBD1 covers 7 bases. CDR1 is LNHDA and CDR2 is SQIVND in the germline V gene (reference sequence). The CDR3 has 13 amino acids. V lost 6 bases, J lost 8 bases, and 9 bases stayed unmatched. CDR3 amino acids: CASSLDRFVGYTF. CDR3 nucleotides: TGTGCCAGTAGCCTGGACAGGTTCGTGGGCTACACCTTC.

The V and J genes are TRBV4-1 and TRBJ2-5, with D unclear. This CDR3 contains 14 residues. Trimming removed 5 bases from V and 0 bases from J, with 10 bases in between. CDR1 is MGHRA and CDR2 is YSYEKL in the germline V gene. CDR3 sequence: CASSFQSHQETQYF. The CDR3 coding sequence is TGCGCCAGCAGCTTCCAAAGTCACCAAGAGACCCAGTACTTC.

Only one count was recorded for this clone. The chain employs TRBV7-8 and TRBJ2-5; possible D gene TRBD2, 6 bases. The ends were cut back, 0 bases at V and 1 base at J, with 9 bases in the middle. CDR1 is SGHVS, CDR2 FQNEAQ, per germline. This CDR3 region has 15 residues. The DNA for the CDR3 is TGTGCCAGCAGCTTAGCGGGCGGGGCCCAAGAGACCCAGTACTTC. Protein product: CASSLAGGAQETQYF.

This sequence joins TRBV28 and TRBJ2-3, with 14 bases fitting TRBD2. With V trimmed by 6 bases and J by 15 bases, 5 bases remained unmatched. This CDR3 contains 12 residues. CDR1 is MDHEN, CDR2 SYDVKM, per germline. The CDR3 protein is CASRGTSGGCYF. The CDR3 DNA reads TGTGCCAGCAGGGGGACTAGCGGGGGTTGTTATTTT.

The chain joins TRBV27 to TRBJ2-2; TRBD2 might be the D (7 bases). CDR1 MNHEY and CDR2 SMNVEV come from the germline V gene (reference sequence). The CDR3 is 14 amino acids. With 4 bases removed from V and 6 bases from J, the gap between germline ends came to 12 bases. The CDR3 region has the DNA TGTGCCAGCAGTTCCGGGGGGCTCGCCGGGGAGCTGTTTTTT. Encoded protein: CASSSGGLAGELFF.

This clone was seen only a few times. The chain combines TRBV5-1 with TRBJ1-1, with TRBD1 matching 7 bases. CDR3 length equals 17 residues. Trimming at V came to 1 base and at J to 3 bases, leaving 12 bases not matched to a gene. Germline values: CDR1 SGHRS, CDR2 YFSETQ. CDR3 sequence (DNA): TGCGCCAGCAGCTTGACCATTGGGACAGTCGGGGACACTGAAGCTTTCTTT. Residues: CASSLTIGTVGDTEAFF.

The CDR3 loop is CASSIQGGFQETQYF. In DNA form, the CDR3 reads TGTGCCAGTAGTATACAGGGTGGATTTCAAGAGACCCAGTACTTC. This chain connects TRBV19 to TRBJ2-5; tentatively, D is TRBD1 (5 bases). V dropped 2 bases and J dropped 2 bases, with 12 bases sitting between them. The CDR3 spans 15 residues. The V gene's germline CDR1 is LNHDA and CDR2 SQIVND (reference sequence).

The V call is TRBV14, the J call TRBJ2-1; 8 nucleotides match TRBD2. The germline CDR1 and CDR2 sequences are SGHDN and FVKESK. J was trimmed by 2 bases and V by 2 bases; bases with no gene match: 5. The CDR3 runs 16 residues. The CDR3 reads CASSQTGTRAYNEQFF. The CDR3 nucleotides are TGTGCCAGCAGCCAAACCGGGACTAGGGCCTACAATGAGCAGTTCTTC.